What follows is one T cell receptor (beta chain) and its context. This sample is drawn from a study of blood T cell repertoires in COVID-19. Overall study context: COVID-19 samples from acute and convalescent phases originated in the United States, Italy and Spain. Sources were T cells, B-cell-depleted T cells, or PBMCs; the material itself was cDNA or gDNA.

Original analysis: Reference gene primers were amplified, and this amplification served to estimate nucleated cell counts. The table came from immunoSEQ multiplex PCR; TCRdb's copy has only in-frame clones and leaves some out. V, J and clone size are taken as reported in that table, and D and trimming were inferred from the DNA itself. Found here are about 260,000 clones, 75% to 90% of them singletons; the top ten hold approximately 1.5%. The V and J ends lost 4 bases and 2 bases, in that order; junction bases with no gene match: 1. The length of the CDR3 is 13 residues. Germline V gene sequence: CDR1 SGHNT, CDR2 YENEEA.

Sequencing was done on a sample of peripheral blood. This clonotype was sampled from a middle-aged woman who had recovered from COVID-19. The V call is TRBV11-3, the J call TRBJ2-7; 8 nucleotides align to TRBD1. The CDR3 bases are TGTGCCAGCAGCTCAGGGGGCGCCTACGAGCAGTACTTC. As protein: CASSSGGAYEQYF.